Sequencing of this TCR beta chain was carried out in a study of graft-versus-host responses after intestinal transplantation. Clones were read by immunoSEQ multiplex PCR, and TCRdb kept only the in-frame ones, dropping some. The sample has fewer than 25,000 clones, under 50% seen once. This clone came up a few times. The responders that had proliferated, CFSE-low CD3+CD4+ and CD3+CD8+ cells, were sorted after the reaction. Study-level points and caveats: Individuals who had graft-donor T cell macrochimerism had allografts that showed high graft-versus-host to host-versus-graft clonal ratios. Early post-transplant HvG declines were associated with peak circulating GvH clone levels.

Sequenced here: alloreactive CD4+ T cells from a mixed lymphocyte reaction culture, sampled before intestinal transplant. Subset of the sample: CFSE-low proliferating T cells sorted from roughly six-day pre-transplant mixed lymphocyte reaction (GvH or HvG direction). This receptor was identified in a human patient who received an intestinal transplant.

CDR3: CASSGGGTDTQYF. The DNA for the CDR3 is TGTGCCAGTAGCGGGGGGGGCACAGATACGCAGTATTTT. This chain connects TRBV19 to TRBJ2-3; 8 nucleotides agree with TRBD2. The germline CDR1 and CDR2 sequences are LNHDA and SQIVND (reference sequence). V gave up 6 bases and J gave up 1 base; unmatched junction bases: 0. The CDR3 is 13 residues long.